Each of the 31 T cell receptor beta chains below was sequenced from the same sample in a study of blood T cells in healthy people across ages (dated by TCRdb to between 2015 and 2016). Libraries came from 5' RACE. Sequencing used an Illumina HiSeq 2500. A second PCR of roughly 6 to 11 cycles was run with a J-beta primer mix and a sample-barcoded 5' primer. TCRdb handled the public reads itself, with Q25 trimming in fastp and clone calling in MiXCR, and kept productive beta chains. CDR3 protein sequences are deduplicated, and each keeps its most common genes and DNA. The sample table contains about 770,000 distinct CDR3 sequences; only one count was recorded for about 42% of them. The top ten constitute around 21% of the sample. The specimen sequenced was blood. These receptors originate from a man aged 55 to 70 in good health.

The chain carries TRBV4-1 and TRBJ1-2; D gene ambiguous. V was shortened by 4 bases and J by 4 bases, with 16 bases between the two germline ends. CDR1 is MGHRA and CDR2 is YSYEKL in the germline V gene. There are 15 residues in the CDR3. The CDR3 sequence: CASSPILKGPYGYTF. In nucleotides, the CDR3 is TGCGCCAGCAGCCCGATATTAAAGGGCCCCTATGGCTACACCTTC.

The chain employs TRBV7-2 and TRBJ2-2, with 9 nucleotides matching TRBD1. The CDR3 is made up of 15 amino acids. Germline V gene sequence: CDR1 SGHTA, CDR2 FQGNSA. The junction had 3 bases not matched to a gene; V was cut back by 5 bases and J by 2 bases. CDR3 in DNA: TGTGCCAGCAGCGGGGACAGGGTTAACACCGGGGAGCTGTTTTTT. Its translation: CASSGDRVNTGELFF.

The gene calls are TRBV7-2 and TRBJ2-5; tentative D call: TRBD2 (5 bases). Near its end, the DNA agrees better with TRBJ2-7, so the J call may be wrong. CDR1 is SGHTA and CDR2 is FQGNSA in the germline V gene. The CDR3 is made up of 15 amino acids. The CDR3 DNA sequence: TGTGCCAGCAGCTTAGGTGAGCGAGGGTGGGGCGAGCAGTACTTC. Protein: CASSLGERGWGEQYF.

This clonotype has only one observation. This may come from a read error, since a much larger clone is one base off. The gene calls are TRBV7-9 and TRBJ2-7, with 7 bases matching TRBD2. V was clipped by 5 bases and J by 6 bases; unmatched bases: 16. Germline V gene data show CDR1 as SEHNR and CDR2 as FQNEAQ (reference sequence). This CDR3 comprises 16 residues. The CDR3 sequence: CASSLTLGLSKGEQYF. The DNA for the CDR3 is TGTGCCAGCAGCCTTACCCTGGGACTAAGCAAAGGCGAGCAGTACTTC.

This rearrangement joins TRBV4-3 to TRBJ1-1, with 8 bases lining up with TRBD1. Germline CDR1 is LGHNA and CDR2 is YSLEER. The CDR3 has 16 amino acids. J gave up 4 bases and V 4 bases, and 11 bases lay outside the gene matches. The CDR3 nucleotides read TGCGCCAGCAGCCTAGGTGCTGGGACAGGAGGCACTGAAGCTTTCTTT. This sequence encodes CASSLGAGTGGTEAFF.

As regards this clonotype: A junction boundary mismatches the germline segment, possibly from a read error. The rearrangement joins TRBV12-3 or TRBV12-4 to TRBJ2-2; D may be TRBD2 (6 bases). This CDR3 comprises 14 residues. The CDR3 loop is CASRPGTPTGGLFF. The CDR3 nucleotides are TGTGCCAGCAGACCCGGGACTCCCACCGGGGGGCTGTTTTTT.

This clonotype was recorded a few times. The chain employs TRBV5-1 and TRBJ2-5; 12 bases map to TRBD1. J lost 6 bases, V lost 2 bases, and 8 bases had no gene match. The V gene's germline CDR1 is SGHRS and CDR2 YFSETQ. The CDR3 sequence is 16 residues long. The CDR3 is CASSFSGTGGGKTQYF. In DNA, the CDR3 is TGCGCCAGCAGCTTTTCCGGGACAGGGGGCGGAAAGACCCAGTACTTC.

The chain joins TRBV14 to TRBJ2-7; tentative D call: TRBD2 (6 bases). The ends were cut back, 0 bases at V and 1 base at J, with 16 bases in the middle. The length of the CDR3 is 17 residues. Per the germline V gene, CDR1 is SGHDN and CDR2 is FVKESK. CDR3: CASSQDAGSGESYEQYF. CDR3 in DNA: TGTGCCAGCAGCCAAGATGCGGGTAGCGGCGAATCCTACGAGCAGTACTTC.

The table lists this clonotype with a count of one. CDR3 bases: TGTGCCTGGAAAGACAGGGCTCGACGCTACACCTTC. Translating gives CAWKDRARRYTF. The V gene is TRBV30, the J gene TRBJ1-2, with TRBD1 matching 7 bases. This CDR3 is built from 12 residues. CDR1 and CDR2 (germline): GTSNPN, SVGIG (reference sequence). V shed 4 bases and J 9 bases; nucleotides not matched to a gene: 8.

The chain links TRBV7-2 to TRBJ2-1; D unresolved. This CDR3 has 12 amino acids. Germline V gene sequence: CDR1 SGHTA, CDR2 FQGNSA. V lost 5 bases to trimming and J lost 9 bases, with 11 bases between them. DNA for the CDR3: TGTGCCAGCAGCCAAAGGGCCCCTGAGCAGTTCTTC. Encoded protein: CASSQRAPEQFF.

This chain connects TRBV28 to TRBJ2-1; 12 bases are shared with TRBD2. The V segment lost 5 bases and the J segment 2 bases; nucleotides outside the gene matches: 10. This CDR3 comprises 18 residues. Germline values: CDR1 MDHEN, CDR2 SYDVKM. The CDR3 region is CASSRLAGGPRAYNEQFF. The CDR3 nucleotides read TGTGCCAGCAGTCGTCTAGCGGGGGGGCCCCGTGCCTACAATGAGCAGTTCTTC.

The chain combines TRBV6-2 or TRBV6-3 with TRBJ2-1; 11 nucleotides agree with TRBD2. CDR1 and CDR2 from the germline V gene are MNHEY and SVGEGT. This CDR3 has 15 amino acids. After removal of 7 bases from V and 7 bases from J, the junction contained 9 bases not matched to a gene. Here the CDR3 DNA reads TGTGCCAGCACCCCAACTAGCGGGGGTGGGAATGAGCAGTTCTTC. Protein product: CASTPTSGGGNEQFF.

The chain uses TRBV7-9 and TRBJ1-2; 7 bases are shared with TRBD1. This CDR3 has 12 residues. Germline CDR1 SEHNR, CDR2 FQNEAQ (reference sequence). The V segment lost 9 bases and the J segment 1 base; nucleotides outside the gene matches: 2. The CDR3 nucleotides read TGTGCCAGTGGACAGGATAACTATGGCTACACCTTC. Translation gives CASGQDNYGYTF.

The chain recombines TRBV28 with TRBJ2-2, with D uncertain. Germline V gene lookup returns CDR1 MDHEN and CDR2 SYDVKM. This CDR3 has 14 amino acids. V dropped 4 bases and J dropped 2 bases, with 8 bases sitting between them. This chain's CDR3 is CASSSPPNTGELFF. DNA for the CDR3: TGTGCCAGCAGTTCCCCACCAAACACCGGGGAGCTGTTTTTT.

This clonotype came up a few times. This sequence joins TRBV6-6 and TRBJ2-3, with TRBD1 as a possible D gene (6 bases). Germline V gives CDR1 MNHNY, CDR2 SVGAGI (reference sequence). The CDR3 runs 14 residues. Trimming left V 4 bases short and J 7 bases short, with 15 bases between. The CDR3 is CASSSEQGLNTQYF. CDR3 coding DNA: TGTGCCAGCAGTTCGGAACAGGGTTTGAATACGCAGTATTTT.

The CDR3, as DNA: TGTGCCAGCAGCTTGTGGCAGTCTGGAAACACCATATATTTT. Translating gives CASSLWQSGNTIYF. The chain has TRBV5-5 and TRBJ1-3; D uncertain. The CDR3 extends over 14 amino acids. The V end was cut by 1 base, the J end by 1 base, with 6 bases between. The V gene's germline CDR1 is SGHKS and CDR2 YYEKEE (reference sequence).

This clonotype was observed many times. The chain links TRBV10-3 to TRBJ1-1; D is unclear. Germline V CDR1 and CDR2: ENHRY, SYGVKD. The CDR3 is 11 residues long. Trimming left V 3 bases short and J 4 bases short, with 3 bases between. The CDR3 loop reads CAISDLTEAFF. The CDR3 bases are TGTGCCATCAGTGATCTCACTGAAGCTTTCTTT.

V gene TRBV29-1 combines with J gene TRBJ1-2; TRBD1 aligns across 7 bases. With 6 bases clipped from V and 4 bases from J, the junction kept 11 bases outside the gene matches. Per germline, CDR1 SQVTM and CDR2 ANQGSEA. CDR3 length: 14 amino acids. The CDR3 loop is CSVQTRGVIYGYTF. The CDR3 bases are TGCAGCGTGCAGACCAGGGGGGTTATCTATGGCTACACCTTC.

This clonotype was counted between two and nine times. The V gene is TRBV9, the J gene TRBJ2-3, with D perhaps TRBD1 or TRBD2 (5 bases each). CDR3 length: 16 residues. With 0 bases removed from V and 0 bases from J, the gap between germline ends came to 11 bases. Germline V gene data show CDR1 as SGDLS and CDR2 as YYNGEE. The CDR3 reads CASSVEWDPSTDTQYF. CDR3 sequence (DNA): TGTGCCAGCAGCGTAGAGTGGGACCCTAGCACAGATACGCAGTATTTT.

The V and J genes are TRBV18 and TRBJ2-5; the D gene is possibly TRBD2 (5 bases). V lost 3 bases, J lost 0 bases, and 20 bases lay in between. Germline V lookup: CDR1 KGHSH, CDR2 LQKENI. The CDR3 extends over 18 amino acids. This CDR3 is CASSPLRTSASYQETQYF. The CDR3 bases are TGTGCCAGCTCACCCCTTAGGACTTCTGCTTCGTACCAAGAGACCCAGTACTTC.

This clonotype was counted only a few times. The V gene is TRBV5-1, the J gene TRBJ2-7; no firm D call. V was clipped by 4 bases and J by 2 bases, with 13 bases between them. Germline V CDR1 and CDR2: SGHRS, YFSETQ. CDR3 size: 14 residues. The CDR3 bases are TGCGCCAGCAGCCGCACGGACGGAACCTACGAGCAGTACTTC. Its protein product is CASSRTDGTYEQYF. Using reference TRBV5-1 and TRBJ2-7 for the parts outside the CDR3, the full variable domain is KAGVTQTPRYLIKTRGQQVTLSCSPISGHRSVSWYQQTPGQGLQFLFEYFSETQRNKGNFPGRFSGRQFSNSRSEMNVSTLELGDSALYLCASSRTDGTYEQYFGPGTRLTVT.

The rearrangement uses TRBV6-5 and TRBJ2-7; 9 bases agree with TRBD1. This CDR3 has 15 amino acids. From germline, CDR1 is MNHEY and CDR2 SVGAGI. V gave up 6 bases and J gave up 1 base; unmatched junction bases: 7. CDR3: CASRQPGQGSYEQYF. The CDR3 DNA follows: TGTGCCAGCAGACAACCGGGACAGGGATCCTACGAGCAGTACTTC.

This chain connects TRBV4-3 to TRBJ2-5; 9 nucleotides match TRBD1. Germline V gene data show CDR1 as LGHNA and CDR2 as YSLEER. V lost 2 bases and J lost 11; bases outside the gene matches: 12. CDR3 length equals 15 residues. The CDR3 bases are TGCGCCAGCAGCCAAAGACAGGGGGAGGGCAATGAGCAGTACTTC. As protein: CASSQRQGEGNEQYF.

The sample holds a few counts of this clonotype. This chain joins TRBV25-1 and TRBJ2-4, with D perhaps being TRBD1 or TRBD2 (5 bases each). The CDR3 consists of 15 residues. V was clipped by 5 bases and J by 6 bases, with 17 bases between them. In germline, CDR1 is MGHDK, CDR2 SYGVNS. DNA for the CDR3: TGTGCCAGCAGTCAAGTGAGTGCAGGGAGAAACATTCAGTACTTC. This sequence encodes CASSQVSAGRNIQYF. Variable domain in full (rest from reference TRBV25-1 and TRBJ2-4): EADIYQTPRYLVIGTGKKITLECSQTMGHDKMYWYQQDPGMELHLIHYSYGVNSTEKGDLSSESTVSRIRTEHFPLTLESARPSHTSQYLCASSQVSAGRNIQYFGAGTRLSVL.

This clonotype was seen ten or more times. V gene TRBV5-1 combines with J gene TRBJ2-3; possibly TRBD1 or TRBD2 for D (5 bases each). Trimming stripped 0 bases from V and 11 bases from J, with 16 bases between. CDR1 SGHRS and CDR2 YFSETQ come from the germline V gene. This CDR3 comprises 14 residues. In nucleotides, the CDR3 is TGCGCCAGCAGCTTGGTTGAGGGGAGTGGTGGGCAGTATTTT. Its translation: CASSLVEGSGGQYF.

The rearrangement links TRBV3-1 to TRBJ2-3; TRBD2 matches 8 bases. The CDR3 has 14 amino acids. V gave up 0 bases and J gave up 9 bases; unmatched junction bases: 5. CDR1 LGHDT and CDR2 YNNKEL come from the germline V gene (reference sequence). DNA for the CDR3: TGTGCCAGCAGCCAAGAGGTCAGCGGGGGCACGCAGTATTTT. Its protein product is CASSQEVSGGTQYF.

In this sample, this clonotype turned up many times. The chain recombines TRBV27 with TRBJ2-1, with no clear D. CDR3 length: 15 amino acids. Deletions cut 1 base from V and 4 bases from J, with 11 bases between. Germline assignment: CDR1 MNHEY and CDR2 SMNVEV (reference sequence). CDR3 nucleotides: TGTGCCAGCAGTTTATATGTTAGGCAGTACAATGAGCAGTTCTTC. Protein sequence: CASSLYVRQYNEQFF.

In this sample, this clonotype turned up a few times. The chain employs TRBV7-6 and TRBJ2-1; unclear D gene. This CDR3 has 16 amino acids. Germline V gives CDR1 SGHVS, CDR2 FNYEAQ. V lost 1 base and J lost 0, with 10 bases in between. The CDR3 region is CASSLGAFSSYNEQFF. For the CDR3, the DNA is TGTGCCAGCAGCTTAGGAGCGTTCAGCTCCTACAATGAGCAGTTCTTC.

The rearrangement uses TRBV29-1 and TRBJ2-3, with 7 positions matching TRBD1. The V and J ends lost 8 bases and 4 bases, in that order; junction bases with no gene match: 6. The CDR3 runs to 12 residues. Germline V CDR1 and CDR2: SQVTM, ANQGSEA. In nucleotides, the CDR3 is TGCAGCCTACGACAGGGTGCAGATACGCAGTATTTT. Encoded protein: CSLRQGADTQYF.

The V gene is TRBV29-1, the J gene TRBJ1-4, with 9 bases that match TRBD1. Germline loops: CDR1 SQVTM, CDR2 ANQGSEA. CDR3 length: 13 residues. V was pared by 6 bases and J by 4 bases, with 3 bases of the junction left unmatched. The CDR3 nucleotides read TGCAGCGTGGGGACAGGGCTTAATGAAAAACTGTTTTTT. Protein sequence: CSVGTGLNEKLFF.

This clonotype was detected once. CDR3 sequence (DNA): TGTGCCATCAGCAGACTAGCGGGGGGTGACTCAGATACGCAGTATTTT. It translates to CAISRLAGGDSDTQYF. The chain combines TRBV10-3 with TRBJ2-3, with 13 bases identical to TRBD2. Germline V gene lookup returns CDR1 ENHRY and CDR2 SYGVKD. V shed 6 bases, J shed 4 bases, and the junction held 7 bases outside the gene matches. The CDR3 is 16 residues long.